This record covers a single TCR beta chain. Its antigen remains unidentified. The source of the sample is a study of cytomegalovirus exposure and HLA in healthy donors. About the research overall: Early released data comprised about 84 million unique TCRs from HLA-typed donors. Broader study findings: The study dropped some indistinguishable V segments, TRBV6-2 and TRBV6-3 among them. Highly shared sequence variants in one cluster were likely a sequencing artifact. The dataset shows that most TCR sequences were rare, while some public TCRs occurred in many donors.

From germline, CDR1 is MGHRA and CDR2 YSYEKL. CDR3 length: 18 residues. Between the trimmed V and J ends, which lost 2 bases and 0 bases, there was a span of 17 bases. PCR was performed using 60 Vbeta and 13 Jbeta primers. Sequencing used immunoSEQ multiplex PCR; TCRdb keeps in-frame clones, though not all of them. This table holds 150,000 to 200,000 clones, around 86% found once. V and J are TRBV4-1 and TRBJ1-5; D may be TRBD1 (6 bases). The source material was PBMCs. This TCR was sampled from a woman aged 18-29 years in good health and CMV-seronegative. The DNA for the CDR3 is TGCGCCAGCAGCCAAACCGGGACGGGGGGCTCTAGCAATCAGCCCCAGCATTTT. It specifies CASSQTGTGGSSNQPQHF.